This TCR beta chain stems from a study of blood T cell repertoires in COVID-19 (dated by TCRdb to 2019 to 2021). Describing the broader study: Collaborator samples came from the United States, Italy and Spain and covered acute and convalescent phases of COVID-19. The prospective study material was composed of cDNA or gDNA derived from T cells, B-cell-depleted T cells, or PBMCs. Subjects who had been exposed to COVID-19, were actively infected with it, or had recovered from it provided the deeply sampled blood TCRbeta repertoires that made up the dataset. A freely available public database, intended as a resource for researchers studying the immune response to SARS-CoV-2, is where the repertoires were released. Samples were obtained from the ongoing ImmuneRACE study (first 160 participants) and from over 1,000 subjects provided by 6 global collaborators. Sample metadata almost always included a de-identified subject ID, COVID-19 status, age in years and sex. Where HLA class I and class II types were available, the types were taken from metadata supplied by the sample provider, not from assay-based typing. Findings and caveats that apply to the study as a whole: Clinical and demographic metadata were provided uncurated, with the amount varying by source and participant.

TCRbeta CDR3 regions were amplified from genomic DNA by means of the immunoSEQ Assay, a bias-controlled multiplex PCR. The paper's data handling went like this. Nucleated cell counts per sample were estimated from amplification of reference gene primers within the assay. To quantify the absolute abundance of each unique TCRbeta CDR3 rearrangement, sequence reads were collapsed and filtered. Productive Simpson clonality was computed per sample as the square root of Simpson's diversity index over productive rearrangements. Drawn from immuneACCESS, this table holds only the in-frame rearrangements with V and J called that TCRdb kept. Clones are partly lost; checked studies trace under half to an unresolved V gene and leave the rest unexplained. That table gives V, J and clone size, and the DNA gave D and trimming. The sample has some 300,000 clones on record, about 87% of them singletons. Clones ranked in the top ten supply just under 7% of the sample.

As concerns this clone: Its recognized antigen is unknown. It has no much larger one-base neighbor in the sample; base qualities were not kept.

The CDR3 numbers 15 residues from cysteine through phenylalanine. Only CDR3 DNA remains: 45 bases, in frame from the first base. V is reduced by 3 bases and J by 3 bases, leaving a spacing of 16 bases between them. The germline V gene sets CDR1 to SGDLS and CDR2 to YYNGEE. A second Seattle source provided samples from volunteer blood donors who had recovered from COVID-19. Whole blood was collected in K2EDTA tubes by collaborating institutions according to the institutions' own protocols. For TCRbeta analysis, collaborator samples were shipped as frozen whole blood, as isolated PBMCs, or as DNA extracted from either sample type.

Input material: peripheral blood. The receptor chain draws on TRBV9 and TRBJ2-7; TRBD2 could be the D gene, as 7 bases match. This receptor was obtained from a woman aged 25-40 years who had recovered from COVID-19. The DNA sequence follows: TGTGCCAGCAGCGCCCGGGGGGCGAGGGACTACGAGCAGTACTTC. It specifies CASSARGARDYEQYF. Here the CDR3 is joined to the reference TRBV9 and TRBJ2-7 genes, and the full variable domain is: DSGVTQTPKHLITATGQRVTLRCSPRSGDLSVYWYQQSLDQGLQFLIQYYNGEERAKGNILERFSAQQFPDLHSELNLSSLELGDSALYFCASSARGARDYEQYFGPGTRLTVT.